These T cell receptor beta chains were read from a single sample in a study of shared clonotypes between healthy human individuals. Here immunoSEQ multiplex PCR was the method, and the copy in TCRdb shows in-frame clones only, minus some. The table records about 2.4 million clones, 80% to 95% of them present only once. Source material: naive CD4+ T cells from PBMCs. The receptors come from a man younger than 35 in good health. Some clones in this sample may be carry-over from other donors' samples. CDR3s include the opening cysteine and the closing phenylalanine or tryptophan. The D gene is left open where the match is weak. Only part of the rows carry a size: once, few, many, or a class if the clone is expanded.

j_gene	abundance	d_gene	v_gene	CDR3nt	CDR3aa
TRBJ2-1	.	TRBD2	TRBV19	TGTGCCAGTAGTATTCGGGGGACTAGCGGAGTGGGCTCCTACAATGAGCAGTTCTTC	CASSIRGTSGVGSYNEQFF
TRBJ1-5	.	.	TRBV9	TGTGCCAGCAGCGCCTTTCCCCAGCATTTT	CASSAFPQHF
TRBJ2-1	.	TRBD1	TRBV2	TGTGCCAGCATCACCCGGGACAGGGGGTATTACAATGAGCAGTTCTTC	CASITRDRGYYNEQFF
TRBJ1-1	once	.	TRBV6-1	TGTGCCAGCAGTGCGGGCACTAACACTGAAGCTTTCTTT	CASSAGTNTEAFF
TRBJ2-5	.	.	TRBV2	TGTGCCAGCAAGGGGGTTCGCCAAGAGACCCAGTACTTC	CASKGVRQETQYF
TRBJ1-3	few	TRBD1	TRBV7-2	TGTGCCAGCAGACCCGACAGGGGCTCTGGAAACACCATATATTTT	CASRPDRGSGNTIYF
TRBJ2-4	.	TRBD1	TRBV5-1	TGCGCCAGCAGCCCAAGGACAGGGAACGCCAAAAACATTCAGTACTTC	CASSPRTGNAKNIQYF
TRBJ2-7	.	TRBD1	TRBV6-5	TGTGCCACCAGACAGGGGCCCTACGAGCAGTACTTC	CATRQGPYEQYF
TRBJ2-4	.	.	TRBV19	TGTGCCAGTAGACCTCGGGGGCCCAAAAACATTCAGTACTTC	CASRPRGPKNIQYF
TRBJ2-1	.	TRBD1	TRBV6-5	TGTGCCAGCAGTTACCAGGACAGGGGAGGGAATGAGCAGTTCTTC	CASSYQDRGGNEQFF
TRBJ2-4	.	.	TRBV18	TGTGCCAGCTCACCAAGCCTAGCCAAAAACATTCAGTACTTC	CASSPSLAKNIQYF
TRBJ1-3	once	.	TRBV7-2	TGTGCCAGCAGCCCCCCGGGCGGGAACTCTGGAAACACCATATATTTT	CASSPPGGNSGNTIYF
TRBJ1-2	.	TRBD1	TRBV5-1	TGCGCCAGCAGCCCAGGGGGAGTGAACTATGGCTACACCTTC	CASSPGGVNYGYTF
TRBJ1-4	.	.	TRBV27	TGTGCCAGCAGTCAACGGACTCCGCCCTTAGGCGAAAAACTGTTTTTT	CASSQRTPPLGEKLFF
TRBJ1-1	.	.	TRBV27	TGTGCCAGCAGTTACAGGGCAGGGAACACTGAAGCTTTCTTT	CASSYRAGNTEAFF
TRBJ1-1	.	TRBD1	TRBV6-1	TGTGCCAGCAGTCCCTGGACAGGGGCGAACACTGAAGCTTTCTTT	CASSPWTGANTEAFF
TRBJ2-1	.	TRBD1	TRBV6-6	TGTGCCAGCAGTCCGGGACAGGGAGTATACAATGAGCAGTTCTTC	CASSPGQGVYNEQFF
TRBJ2-3	.	TRBD2	TRBV9	TGTGCCAGCAGCGGACCACCTAGCGGGAGCATAGATACGCAGTATTTT	CASSGPPSGSIDTQYF
TRBJ2-1	.	.	TRBV4-3	TGCGCCAGCAGCCCAGAACGGGGTTCTAGCTCCTACAATGAGCAGTTCTTC	CASSPERGSSSYNEQFF
TRBJ2-5	.	.	TRBV4-1	TGCGCCAGCAGCCAAGGACCCAGGGGGGAAGAGACCCAGTACTTC	CASSQGPRGEETQYF
TRBJ2-6	.	.	TRBV7-3	TGTGCCAGCAGCTCCCTCCGGGGGTTAGGTGGGGCCAACGTCCTGACTTTC	CASSSLRGLGGANVLTF
TRBJ2-7	.	.	TRBV5-3	TGTGCCAGGGCCGGGGCATCTAGCTCCTACGAGCAGTACTTC	CARAGASSSYEQYF
TRBJ2-1	.	.	TRBV4-3	TGCGCCAGCAGCCAAGCTGGGGGAAACTCCTACAATGAGCAGTTCTTC	CASSQAGGNSYNEQFF
TRBJ2-1	.	TRBD1	TRBV19	TGTGCCAGTAGTATCGGGACAGGGAGCTCCTACAATGAGCAGTTCTTC	CASSIGTGSSYNEQFF
TRBJ1-1	.	.	TRBV29-1	TGCAGCGTGAAGGAGGGTCTCTTTGCTGAAGCTTTCTTT	CSVKEGLFAEAFF
TRBJ1-2	.	.	TRBV28	TGTGCCAGCAGTTCACTCCTTCCCTTGGGTGGCTACACCTTC	CASSSLLPLGGYTF
TRBJ2-2	.	.	TRBV10-1	TGCGCCAGCAGGCAGGGCACCGGGGAGCTGTTTTTT	CASRQGTGELFF
TRBJ1-5	.	TRBD1	TRBV9	TGTGCCAGCAGCGTCGGTGAGGGGGCAGGGCAGCCCCAGCATTTT	CASSVGEGAGQPQHF
TRBJ1-3	.	.	TRBV19	TGTGCCAGTAGTATGGGCGAAACGGGCTCTGGAAACACCATATATTTT	CASSMGETGSGNTIYF
TRBJ2-3	.	TRBD2	TRBV7-6	TGTGCCAGCGAGTGGACGGGGAGGGCAGATACGCAGTATTTT	CASEWTGRADTQYF
TRBJ1-2	once	TRBD1	TRBV6-1	TGTGCCAGCAGTGTCCACAGGGGGGACTATGGCTACACCTTC	CASSVHRGDYGYTF
TRBJ1-1	.	.	TRBV7-2	TGTGCCAGCAGCATGGCCCCAAGGAACACTGAAGCTTTCTTT	CASSMAPRNTEAFF
TRBJ2-1	.	TRBD1	TRBV18	TGTGCCAGCTCACCTTGGACAGGGGGCAAGAATGAGCAGTTCTTC	CASSPWTGGKNEQFF